This T cell receptor beta chain emerged from a study of blood T cell repertoires in COVID-19. Trimming at V came to 3 bases and at J to 2 bases, leaving 4 bases not matched to a gene. Germline CDR1 reads SGHTA; CDR2 reads FQGNSA. The CDR3 has 15 amino acids. Original processing notes: How many nucleated cells were present was estimated from reference gene primer amplification. Method: immunoSEQ multiplex PCR; TCRdb's copy keeps in-frame clones and lacks some. V, J and clone size reflect that table, while D and trimming were determined from the DNA. The sample includes around 390,000 clones, just under 90% of them seen just once. All enrollees were roughly 18 to 89 years old and from roughly 22 US areas. Participant-reported clinical history was the basis for cohort assignment. Resolution of symptoms, clearance, or two negative PCRs was present in recovered Cohort 3 donors.

The material sequenced was PBMCs or T cells enriched from blood (not recorded which). This chain links TRBV7-2 with TRBJ2-5, with 9 bases fitting TRBD2. This TCR was recovered from a woman aged 45-65 years who had recovered from COVID-19. CDR3 residues: CASSFRRGGQETQYF. For the CDR3, the DNA is TGTGCCAGCAGCTTCCGGCGGGGGGGACAAGAGACCCAGTACTTC.